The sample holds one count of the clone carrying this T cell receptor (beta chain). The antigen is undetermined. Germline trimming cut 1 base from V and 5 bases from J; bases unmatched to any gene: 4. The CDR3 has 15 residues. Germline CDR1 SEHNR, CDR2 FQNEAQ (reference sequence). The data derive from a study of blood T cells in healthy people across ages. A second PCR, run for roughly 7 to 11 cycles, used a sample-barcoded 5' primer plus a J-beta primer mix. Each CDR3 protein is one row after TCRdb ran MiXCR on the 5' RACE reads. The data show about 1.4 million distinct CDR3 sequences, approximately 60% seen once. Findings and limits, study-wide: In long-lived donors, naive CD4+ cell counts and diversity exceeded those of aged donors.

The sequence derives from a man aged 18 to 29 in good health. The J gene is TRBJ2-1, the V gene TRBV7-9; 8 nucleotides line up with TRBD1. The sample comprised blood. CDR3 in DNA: TGTGCCAGCAGCTTAGGACAGGGGAAGCACAATGAGCAGTTCTTC. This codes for CASSLGQGKHNEQFF.